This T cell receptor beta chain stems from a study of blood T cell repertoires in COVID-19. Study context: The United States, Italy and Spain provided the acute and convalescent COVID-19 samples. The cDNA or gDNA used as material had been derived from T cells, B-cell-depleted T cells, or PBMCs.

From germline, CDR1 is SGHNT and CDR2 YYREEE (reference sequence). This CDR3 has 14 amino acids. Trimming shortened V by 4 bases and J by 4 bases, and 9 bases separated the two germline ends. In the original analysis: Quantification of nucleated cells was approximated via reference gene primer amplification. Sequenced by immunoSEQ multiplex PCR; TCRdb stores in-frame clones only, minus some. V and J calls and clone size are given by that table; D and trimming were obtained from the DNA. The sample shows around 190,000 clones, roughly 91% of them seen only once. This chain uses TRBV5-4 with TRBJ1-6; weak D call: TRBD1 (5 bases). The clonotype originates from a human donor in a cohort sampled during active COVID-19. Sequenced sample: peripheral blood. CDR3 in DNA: TGTGCCAGCAGCACCGACAGATATAATTCACCCCTCCACTTT. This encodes CASSTDRYNSPLHF.